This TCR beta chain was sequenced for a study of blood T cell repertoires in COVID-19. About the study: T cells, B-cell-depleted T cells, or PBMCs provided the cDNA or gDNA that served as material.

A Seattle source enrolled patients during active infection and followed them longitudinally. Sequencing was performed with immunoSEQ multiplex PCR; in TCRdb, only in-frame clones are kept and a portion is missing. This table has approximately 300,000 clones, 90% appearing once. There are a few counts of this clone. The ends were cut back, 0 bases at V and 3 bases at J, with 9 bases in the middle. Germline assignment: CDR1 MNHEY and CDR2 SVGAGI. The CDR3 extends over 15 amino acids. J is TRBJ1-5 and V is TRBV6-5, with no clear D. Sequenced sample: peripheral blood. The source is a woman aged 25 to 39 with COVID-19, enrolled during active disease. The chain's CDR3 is CASSYSFQNNQPQHF. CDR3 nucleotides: TGTGCCAGCAGTTACTCTTTCCAGAACAATCAGCCCCAGCATTTT.